A selection of T cell receptor beta chains follows, all from one sample in a study of blood T cell repertoires in COVID-19. Method: immunoSEQ multiplex PCR; TCRdb's copy keeps in-frame clones and lacks some. The sample holds fewer than 300,000 clones, about 90% seen once. Source material: peripheral blood. The receptors here all came from a woman aged 40-49 years who had recovered from COVID-19. The CDR3 runs from the conserved cysteine through the conserved F or W.

>TRBJ1-6|TRBV7-3
CASSQGGPVNSPLHF
>TRBJ2-1|TRBV7-8
CASSLAPLAGGHYNEQFF
>TRBJ1-2|TRBV18
CASSPGTGSSNYGYTF
>TRBJ1-6|TRBV12-5
CASGLGSAGAPDTLHF
>TRBJ2-7|TRBV29-1
CSVESYTSYEQYF
>TRBJ2-1|TRBV5-8
CASSFGTSGYNEQFF
>TRBJ1-1|TRBV5-1
CASSPWGAEAFF
>TRBJ2-7|TRBV10-1
CASSEFLRGIPGEQYF
>TRBJ1-2|TRBV27
CASSLSRLYGYTF
>TRBJ2-1|TRBV10-3
CAISEGTANEQFF
>TRBJ1-3|TRBV6-1
CASSEGVGRGNTIYF
>TRBJ2-7|TRBV7-2
CASSTTRGGPYEQYF
>TRBJ1-1|TRBV6-1
CASSEQGALTEAFF
>TRBJ2-7|TRBV4-2
CASSQERGLSYEQYF
>TRBJ1-1|TRBV14
CASSPHRGQAEAFF
>TRBJ2-3|TRBV4-2
CASSQNPGTSGGADTQYF
>TRBJ1-3|TRBV5-1
CASSYEGVTGNTIYF
>TRBJ2-7|TRBV12-5
CASGRTGDLEQYF
>TRBJ2-3|TRBV7-9
CASSLFEGAGRDTQYF
>TRBJ1-3|TRBV18
CASSPSRQVDSGNTIYF
>TRBJ1-5|TRBV4-3
CASSQDSPDRVLRNQPQHF
>TRBJ1-2|TRBV6-6
CASTPLSGASNGYTF
>TRBJ1-2|TRBV5-1
CASSQTTANYGYTF
>TRBJ2-5|TRBV5-1
CASSALLAGKETQYF
>TRBJ2-1|TRBV11-2
CASSLGSGSSYNEQFF
>TRBJ2-3|TRBV6-5
CASSYSRQGADTQYF
>TRBJ1-6|TRBV7-9
CASSLAGGGSPLHF
>TRBJ2-3|TRBV7-2
CASSPRGAGGAGTQYF
>TRBJ2-5|TRBV19
CASSIRGPEETQYF
>TRBJ1-5|TRBV25-1
CASSARGKGGNQPQHF
>TRBJ2-7|TRBV5-1
CASSYTGLTSYEQYF
>TRBJ2-2|TRBV19
CASTSGGRPSRELFF
>TRBJ2-4|TRBV2
CASSEGQGINIQYF
>TRBJ1-3|TRBV4-1
CASSQQSEPPGNTIYF
>TRBJ2-7|TRBV5-4
CASSSDRVGEQYF
>TRBJ1-3|TRBV25-1
CASSRGQGYGNTIYF
>TRBJ1-6|TRBV23-1
CASSQTGHMSSYNSPLHF
>TRBJ2-3|TRBV12-3/TRBV12-4
CASSVRGGTQYF
>TRBJ2-5|TRBV4-1
CASSQVRSASGGETQYF
>TRBJ2-1|TRBV6-5
CASSRAGLKYNEQFF
>TRBJ2-6|TRBV21-1
CASSKEARVTSGANVLTF
>TRBJ2-7|TRBV27
CASSPRDRGYEQYF